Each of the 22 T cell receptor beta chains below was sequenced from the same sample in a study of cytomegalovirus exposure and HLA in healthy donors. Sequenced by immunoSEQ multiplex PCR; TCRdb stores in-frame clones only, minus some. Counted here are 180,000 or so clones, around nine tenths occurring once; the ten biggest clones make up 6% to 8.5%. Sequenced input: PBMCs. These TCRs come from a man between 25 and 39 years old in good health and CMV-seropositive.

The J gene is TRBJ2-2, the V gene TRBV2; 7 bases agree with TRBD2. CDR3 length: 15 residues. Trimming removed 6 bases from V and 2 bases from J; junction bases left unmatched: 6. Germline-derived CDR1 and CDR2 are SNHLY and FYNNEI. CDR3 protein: CASSQSGVNTGELFF. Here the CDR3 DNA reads TGTGCCAGCAGCCAGAGCGGGGTTAACACCGGGGAGCTGTTTTTT.

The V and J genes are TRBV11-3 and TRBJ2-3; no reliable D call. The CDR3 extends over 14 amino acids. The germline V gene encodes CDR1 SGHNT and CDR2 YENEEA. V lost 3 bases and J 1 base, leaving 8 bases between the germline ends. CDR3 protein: CASSFGEGTDTQYF. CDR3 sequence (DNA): TGTGCCAGCAGCTTCGGCGAGGGCACAGATACGCAGTATTTT.

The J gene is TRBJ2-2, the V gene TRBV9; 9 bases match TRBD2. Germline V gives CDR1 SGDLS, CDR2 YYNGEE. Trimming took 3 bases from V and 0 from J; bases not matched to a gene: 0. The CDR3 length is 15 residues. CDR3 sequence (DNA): TGTGCCAGCAGCGCTAGCGGGACGAACACCGGGGAGCTGTTTTTT. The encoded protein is CASSASGTNTGELFF.

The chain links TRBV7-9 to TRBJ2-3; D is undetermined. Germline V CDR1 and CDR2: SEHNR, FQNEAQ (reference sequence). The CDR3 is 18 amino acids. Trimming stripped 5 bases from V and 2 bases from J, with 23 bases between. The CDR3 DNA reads TGTGCCAGCAGCCCTAGTCGGAACAACCCGAGGCACACAGATACGCAGTATTTT. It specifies CASSPSRNNPRHTDTQYF.

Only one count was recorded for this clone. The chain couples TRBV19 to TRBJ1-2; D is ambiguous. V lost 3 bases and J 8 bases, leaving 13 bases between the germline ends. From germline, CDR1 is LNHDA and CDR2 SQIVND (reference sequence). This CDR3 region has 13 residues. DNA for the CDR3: TGTGCCAGTAGTATCCGCCGGTTCGACGGCTACACCTTC. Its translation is CASSIRRFDGYTF.

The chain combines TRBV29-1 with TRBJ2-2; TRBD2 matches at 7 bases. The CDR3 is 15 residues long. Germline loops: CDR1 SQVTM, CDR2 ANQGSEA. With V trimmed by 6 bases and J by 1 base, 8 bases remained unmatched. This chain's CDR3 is CSVIEAGVNTGELFF. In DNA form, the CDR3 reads TGCAGCGTGATTGAGGCGGGAGTGAACACCGGGGAGCTGTTTTTT.

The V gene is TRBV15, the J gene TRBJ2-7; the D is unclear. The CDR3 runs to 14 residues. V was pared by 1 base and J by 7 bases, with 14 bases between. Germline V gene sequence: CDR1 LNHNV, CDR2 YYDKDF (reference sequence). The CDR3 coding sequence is TGTGCCACCAGCAGAGGTTTTCGAGGTCGGGAGCAGTACTTC. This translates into CATSRGFRGREQYF.

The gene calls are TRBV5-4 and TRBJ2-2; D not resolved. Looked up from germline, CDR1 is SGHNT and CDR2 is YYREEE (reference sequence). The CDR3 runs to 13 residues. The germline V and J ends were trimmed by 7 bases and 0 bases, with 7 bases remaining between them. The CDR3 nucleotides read TGTGCCAGCTCGACTCCGAACACCGGGGAGCTGTTTTTT. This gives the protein CASSTPNTGELFF.

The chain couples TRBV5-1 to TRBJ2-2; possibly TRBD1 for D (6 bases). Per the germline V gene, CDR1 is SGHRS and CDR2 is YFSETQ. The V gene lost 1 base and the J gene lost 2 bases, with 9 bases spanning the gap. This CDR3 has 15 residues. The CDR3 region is CASSLMGANTGELFF. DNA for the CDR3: TGCGCCAGCAGCTTGATGGGGGCCAACACCGGGGAGCTGTTTTTT.

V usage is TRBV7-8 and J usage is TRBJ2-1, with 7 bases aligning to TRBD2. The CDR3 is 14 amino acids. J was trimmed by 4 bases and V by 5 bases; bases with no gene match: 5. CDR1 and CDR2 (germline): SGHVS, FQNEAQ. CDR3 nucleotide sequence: TGTGCCAGCAGCCTCAGGACTAGTTACAATGAGCAGTTCTTC. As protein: CASSLRTSYNEQFF.

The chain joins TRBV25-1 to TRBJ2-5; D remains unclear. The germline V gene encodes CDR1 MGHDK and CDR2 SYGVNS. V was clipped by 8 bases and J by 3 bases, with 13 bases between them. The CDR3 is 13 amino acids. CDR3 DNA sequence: TGTGCCAGCGCAGGCTGGAGAGAAGAGACCCAGTACTTC. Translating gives CASAGWREETQYF. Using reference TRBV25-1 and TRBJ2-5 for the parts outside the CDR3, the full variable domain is EADIYQTPRYLVIGTGKKITLECSQTMGHDKMYWYQQDPGMELHLIHYSYGVNSTEKGDLSSESTVSRIRTEHFPLTLESARPSHTSQYLCASAGWREETQYFGPGTRLLVL.

The CDR3 sequence is CASSYSRLPGSQPQHF. The CDR3 DNA sequence: TGTGCCAGCAGTTACTCCAGGTTGCCCGGCAGTCAGCCCCAGCATTTT. This rearrangement joins TRBV6-5 to TRBJ1-5; D is unresolved. From germline, CDR1 is MNHEY and CDR2 SVGAGI. The CDR3 is 16 residues long. Trimming cost V 0 bases and J 6 bases, with 15 bases left between them.

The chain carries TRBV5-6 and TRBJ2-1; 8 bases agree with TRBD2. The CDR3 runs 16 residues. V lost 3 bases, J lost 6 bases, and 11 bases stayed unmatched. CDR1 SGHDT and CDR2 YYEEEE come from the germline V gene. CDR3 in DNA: TGTGCCAGCAGCTCAGGGGTCGGCGGGAGGTTCAATGAGCAGTTCTTC. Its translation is CASSSGVGGRFNEQFF.

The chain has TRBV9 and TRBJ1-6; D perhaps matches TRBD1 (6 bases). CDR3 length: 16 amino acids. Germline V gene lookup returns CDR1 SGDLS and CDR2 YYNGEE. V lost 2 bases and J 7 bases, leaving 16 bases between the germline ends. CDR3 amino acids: CASSVGGTPSNSPLHF. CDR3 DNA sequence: TGTGCCAGCAGCGTGGGTGGGACACCCTCCAATTCACCCCTCCACTTT.

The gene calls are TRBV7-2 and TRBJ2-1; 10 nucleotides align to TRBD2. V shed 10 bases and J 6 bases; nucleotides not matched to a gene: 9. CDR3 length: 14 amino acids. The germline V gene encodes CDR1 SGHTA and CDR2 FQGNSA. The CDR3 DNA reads TGTGCCATCAAGCGGGGGGGACCGACCAATGAGCAGTTCTTC. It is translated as CAIKRGGPTNEQFF.

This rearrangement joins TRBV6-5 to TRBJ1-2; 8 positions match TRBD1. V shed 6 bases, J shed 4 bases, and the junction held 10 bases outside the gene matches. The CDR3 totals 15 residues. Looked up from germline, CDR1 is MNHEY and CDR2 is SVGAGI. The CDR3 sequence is CASRPQTGAGYGYTF. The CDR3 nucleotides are TGTGCCAGCAGGCCACAGACAGGGGCCGGCTATGGCTACACCTTC.

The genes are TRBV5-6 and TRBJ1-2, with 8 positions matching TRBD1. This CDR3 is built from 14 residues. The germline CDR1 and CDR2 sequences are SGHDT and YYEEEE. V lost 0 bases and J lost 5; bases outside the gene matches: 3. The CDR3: CASSLGQGQYGYTF. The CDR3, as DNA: TGTGCCAGCAGCTTGGGACAGGGGCAATATGGCTACACCTTC.

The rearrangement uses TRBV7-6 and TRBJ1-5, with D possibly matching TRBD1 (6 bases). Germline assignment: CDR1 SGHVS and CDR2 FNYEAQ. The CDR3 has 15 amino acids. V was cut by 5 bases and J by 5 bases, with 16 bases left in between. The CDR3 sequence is CASSLLQGLDQPQHF. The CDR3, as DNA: TGTGCCAGCAGCCTATTACAGGGCCTCGATCAGCCCCAGCATTTT.

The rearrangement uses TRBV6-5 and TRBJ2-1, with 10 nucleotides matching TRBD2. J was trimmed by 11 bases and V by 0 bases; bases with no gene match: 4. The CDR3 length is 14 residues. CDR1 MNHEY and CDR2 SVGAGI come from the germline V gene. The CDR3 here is CASSYSGLASKQFF. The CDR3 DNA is TGTGCCAGCAGTTACTCGGGACTAGCGTCAAAGCAGTTCTTC.

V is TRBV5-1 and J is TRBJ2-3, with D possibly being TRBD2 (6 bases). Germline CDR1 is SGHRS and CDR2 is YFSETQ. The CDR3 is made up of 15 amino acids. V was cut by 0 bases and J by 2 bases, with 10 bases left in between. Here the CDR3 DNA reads TGCGCCAGCAGCTTGGAGGTAGCGGCCACAGATACGCAGTATTTT. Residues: CASSLEVAATDTQYF.

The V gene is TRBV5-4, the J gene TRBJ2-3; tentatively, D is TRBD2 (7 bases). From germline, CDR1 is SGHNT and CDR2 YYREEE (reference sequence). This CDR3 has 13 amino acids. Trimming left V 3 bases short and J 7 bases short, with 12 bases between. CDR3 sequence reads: CASSSTGTNTQYF. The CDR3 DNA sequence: TGTGCCAGCAGCTCTACAGGGACTAATACGCAGTATTTT. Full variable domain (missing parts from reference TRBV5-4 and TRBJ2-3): ETGVTQSPTHLIKTRGQQVTLRCSSQSGHNTVSWYQQALGQGPQFIFQYYREEENGRGNFPPRFSGLQFPNYSSELNVNALELDDSALYLCASSSTGTNTQYFGPGTRLTVL.

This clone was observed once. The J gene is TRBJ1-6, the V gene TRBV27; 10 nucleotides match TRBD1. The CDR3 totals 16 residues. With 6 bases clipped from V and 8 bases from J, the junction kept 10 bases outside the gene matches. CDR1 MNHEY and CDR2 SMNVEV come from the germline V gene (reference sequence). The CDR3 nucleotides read TGTGCCAGCAGCCGGACCGACAGGGGGCGGGATTCACCCCTCCACTTT. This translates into CASSRTDRGRDSPLHF.